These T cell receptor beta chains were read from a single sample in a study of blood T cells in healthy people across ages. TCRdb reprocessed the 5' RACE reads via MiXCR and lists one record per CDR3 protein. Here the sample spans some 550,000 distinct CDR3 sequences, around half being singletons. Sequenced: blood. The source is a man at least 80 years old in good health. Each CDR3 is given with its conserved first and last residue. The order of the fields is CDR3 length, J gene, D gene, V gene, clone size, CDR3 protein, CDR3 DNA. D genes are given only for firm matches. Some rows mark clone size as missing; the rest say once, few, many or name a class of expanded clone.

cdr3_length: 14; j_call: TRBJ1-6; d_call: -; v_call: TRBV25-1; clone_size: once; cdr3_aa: CASSEYRGGSPLHF; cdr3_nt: TGTGCCAGCAGTGAATATAGGGGAGGATCACCCCTCCACTTT
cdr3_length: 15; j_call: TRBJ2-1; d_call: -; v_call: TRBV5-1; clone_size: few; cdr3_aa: CASSPGQTGLNEQFF; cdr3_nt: TGCGCCAGCAGCCCCGGGCAGACGGGGTTAAATGAGCAGTTCTTC
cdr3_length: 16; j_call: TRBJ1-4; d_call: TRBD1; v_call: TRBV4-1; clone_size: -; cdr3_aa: CASSQARDEGAEKLFF; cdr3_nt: TGCGCCAGCAGCCAAGCCCGGGACGAGGGGGCTGAAAAACTGTTTTTT
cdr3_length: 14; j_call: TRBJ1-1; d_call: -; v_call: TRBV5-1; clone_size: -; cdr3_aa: CASLSTGAGTEAFF; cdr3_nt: TGCGCCAGCCTCTCCACCGGGGCTGGAACTGAAGCTTTCTTT
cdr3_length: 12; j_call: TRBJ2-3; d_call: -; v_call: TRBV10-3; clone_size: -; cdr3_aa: CAISRAADTQYF; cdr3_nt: TGTGCCATCAGTAGGGCGGCAGATACGCAGTATTTT
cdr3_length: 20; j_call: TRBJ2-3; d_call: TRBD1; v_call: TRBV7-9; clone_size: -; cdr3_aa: CASSPQPGQGAMRDTDTQYF; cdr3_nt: TGTGCCAGCAGCCCTCAACCGGGACAGGGGGCGATGCGTGACACAGATACGCAGTATTTT
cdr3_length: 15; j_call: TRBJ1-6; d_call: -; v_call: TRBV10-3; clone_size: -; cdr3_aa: CAISESKLAGSPLHF; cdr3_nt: TGTGCCATCAGTGAGTCGAAACTGGCTGGCTCACCCCTCCACTTT
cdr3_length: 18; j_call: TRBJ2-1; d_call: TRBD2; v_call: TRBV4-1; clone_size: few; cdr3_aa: CASSQVYRTSGGRNEQFF; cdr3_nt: TGCGCCAGCAGCCAAGTTTACCGGACTAGCGGGGGGCGGAATGAGCAGTTCTTC
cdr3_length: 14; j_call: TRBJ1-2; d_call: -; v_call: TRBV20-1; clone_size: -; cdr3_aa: CSAPRDGLNYGYTF; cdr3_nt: TGCAGTGCTCCGAGGGATGGGCTGAACTATGGCTACACCTTC
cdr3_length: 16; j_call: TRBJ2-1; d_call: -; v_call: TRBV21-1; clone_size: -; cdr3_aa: CASSIGQGESYNEQFF; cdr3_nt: TGTGCCAGCAGCATAGGACAGGGAGAATCCTACAATGAGCAGTTCTTC
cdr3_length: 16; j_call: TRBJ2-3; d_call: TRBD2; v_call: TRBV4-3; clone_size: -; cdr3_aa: CASGDGLAGATDTQYF; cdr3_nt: TGCGCCAGTGGAGACGGACTAGCGGGAGCTACAGATACGCAGTATTTT
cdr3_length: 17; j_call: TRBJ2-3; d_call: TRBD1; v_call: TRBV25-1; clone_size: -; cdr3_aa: CASSDPGGQGVTDTQYF; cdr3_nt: TGTGCCAGCAGTGATCCCGGGGGACAGGGGGTGACAGATACGCAGTATTTT
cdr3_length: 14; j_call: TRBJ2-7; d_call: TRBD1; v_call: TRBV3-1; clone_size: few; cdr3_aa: CASSREGTAYEQYF; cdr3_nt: TGTGCCAGCAGCCGGGAAGGGACAGCCTACGAGCAGTACTTC
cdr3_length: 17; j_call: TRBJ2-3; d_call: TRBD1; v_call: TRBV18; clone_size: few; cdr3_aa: CASSPQGQGGSTDTQYF; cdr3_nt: TGTGCCAGCTCACCACAGGGACAGGGAGGTAGCACAGATACGCAGTATTTT
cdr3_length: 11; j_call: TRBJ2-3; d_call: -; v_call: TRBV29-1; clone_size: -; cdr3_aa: CSVGPRDTQYF; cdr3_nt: TGCAGCGTCGGACCCCGAGATACGCAGTATTTT
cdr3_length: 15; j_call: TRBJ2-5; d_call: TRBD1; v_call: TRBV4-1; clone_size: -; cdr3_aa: CASSQEGTGGETQYF; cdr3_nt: TGCGCCAGCAGCCAAGAGGGGACAGGGGGAGAGACCCAGTACTTC
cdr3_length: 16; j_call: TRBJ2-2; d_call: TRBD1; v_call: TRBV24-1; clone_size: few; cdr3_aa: CATSDLGQGGTGELFF; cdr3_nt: TGTGCCACCAGTGACTTGGGACAGGGGGGCACCGGGGAGCTGTTTTTT
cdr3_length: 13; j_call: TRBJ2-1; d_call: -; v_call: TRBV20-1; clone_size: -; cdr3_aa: CSARRTASNEQFF; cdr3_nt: TGCAGTGCTAGACGGACCGCGAGCAATGAGCAGTTCTTC
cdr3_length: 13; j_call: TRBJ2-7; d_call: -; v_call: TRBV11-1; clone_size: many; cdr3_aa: CASSLRPVGEQYF; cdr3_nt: TGTGCCAGCAGCCTACGCCCGGTGGGCGAGCAGTACTTC
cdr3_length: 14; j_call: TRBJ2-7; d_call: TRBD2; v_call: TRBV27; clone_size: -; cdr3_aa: CASRLAGGPDEQYF; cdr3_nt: TGTGCCAGCAGGCTAGCGGGAGGGCCCGACGAGCAGTACTTC
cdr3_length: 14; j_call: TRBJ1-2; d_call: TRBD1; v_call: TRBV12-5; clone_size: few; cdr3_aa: CASGTGTGGYGYTF; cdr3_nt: TGTGCTAGTGGAACCGGGACAGGGGGTTATGGCTACACCTTC
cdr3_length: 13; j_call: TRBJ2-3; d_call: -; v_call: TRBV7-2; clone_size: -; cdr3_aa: CASSLAHIETQYF; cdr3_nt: TGTGCCAGCAGCTTAGCCCACATAGAGACGCAGTATTTT
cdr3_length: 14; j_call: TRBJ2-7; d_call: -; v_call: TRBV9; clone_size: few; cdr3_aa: CASSVAKAGNEQYF; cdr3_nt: TGTGCCAGCAGCGTAGCTAAGGCAGGGAACGAGCAGTACTTC
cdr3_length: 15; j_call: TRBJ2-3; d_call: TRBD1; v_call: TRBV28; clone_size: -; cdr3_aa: CASSARDRGPDTQYF; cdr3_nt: TGTGCCAGCAGTGCCCGGGACAGGGGGCCAGATACGCAGTATTTT
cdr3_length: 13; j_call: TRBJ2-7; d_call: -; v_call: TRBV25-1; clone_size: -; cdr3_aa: CASSEGFAYEQYF; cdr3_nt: TGTGCCAGCAGTGAAGGTTTCGCCTACGAGCAGTACTTC
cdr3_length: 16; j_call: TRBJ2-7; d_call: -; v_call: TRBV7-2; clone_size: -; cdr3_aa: CASSRLRTAGHYEQYF; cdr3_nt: TGTGCCAGCAGCCGGCTTCGGACCGCCGGGCATTACGAGCAGTACTTC
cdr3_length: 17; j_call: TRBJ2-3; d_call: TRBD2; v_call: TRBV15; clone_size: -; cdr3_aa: CATSRDLTSGRTDTQYF; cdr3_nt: TGTGCCACCAGCAGAGATCTGACTAGCGGACGCACAGATACGCAGTATTTT
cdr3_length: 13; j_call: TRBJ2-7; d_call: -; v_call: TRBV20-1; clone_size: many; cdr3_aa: CSARGPSSYEQYF; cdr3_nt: TGCAGTGCTCGGGGTCCCAGCTCCTACGAGCAGTACTTC
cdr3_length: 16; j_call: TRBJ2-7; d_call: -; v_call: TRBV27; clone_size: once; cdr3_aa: CASSPQQGLPAYEQYF; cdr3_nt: TGTGCCAGCAGTCCCCAACAGGGACTACCCGCCTACGAGCAGTACTTC
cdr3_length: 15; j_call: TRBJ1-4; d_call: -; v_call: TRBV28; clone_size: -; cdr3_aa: CASSGSGATNEKLFF; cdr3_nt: TGTGCCAGCAGCGGATCGGGGGCAACTAATGAAAAACTGTTTTTT
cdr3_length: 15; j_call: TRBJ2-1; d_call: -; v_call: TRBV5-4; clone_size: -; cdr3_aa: CASSPNRELGNEQFF; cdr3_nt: TGTGCCAGCAGCCCTAACAGGGAACTTGGCAATGAGCAGTTCTTC
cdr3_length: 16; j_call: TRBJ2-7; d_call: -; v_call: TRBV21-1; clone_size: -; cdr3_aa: CASSKGLACRSYEQYF; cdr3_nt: TGTGCCAGCAGCAAAGGGCTAGCTTGTAGATCCTACGAGCAGTACTTC
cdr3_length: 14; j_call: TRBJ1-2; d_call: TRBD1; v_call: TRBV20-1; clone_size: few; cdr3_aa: CSAPGTGGNYGYTF; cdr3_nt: TGCAGTGCTCCCGGGACAGGGGGAAACTATGGCTACACCTTC
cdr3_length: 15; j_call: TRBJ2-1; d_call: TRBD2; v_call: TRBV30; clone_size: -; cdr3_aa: CACATASGGGNEQFF; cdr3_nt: TGTGCCTGCGCAACCGCTAGCGGGGGAGGTAATGAGCAGTTCTTC
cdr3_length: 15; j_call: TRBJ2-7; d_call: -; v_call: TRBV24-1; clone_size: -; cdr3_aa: CATSDNRQGSYEQYF; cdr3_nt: TGTGCCACCAGTGATAACCGTCAGGGTTCCTACGAGCAGTACTTC
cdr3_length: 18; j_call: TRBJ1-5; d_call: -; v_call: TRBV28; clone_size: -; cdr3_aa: CASSRIRGSLRRDQPQHF; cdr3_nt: TGTGCCAGCAGCCGGATCCGGGGCAGCCTGAGGAGGGATCAGCCCCAGCATTTT
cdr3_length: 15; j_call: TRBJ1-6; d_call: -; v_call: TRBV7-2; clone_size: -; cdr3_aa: CASSYPPRTNSPLHF; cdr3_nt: TGTGCCAGCAGCTACCCTCCAAGGACGAATTCACCCCTCCACTTT
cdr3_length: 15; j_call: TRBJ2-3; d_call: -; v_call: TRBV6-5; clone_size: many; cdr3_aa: CASSYSRWGTDTQYF; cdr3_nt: TGTGCCAGCAGTTACTCGAGATGGGGCACAGATACGCAGTATTTT
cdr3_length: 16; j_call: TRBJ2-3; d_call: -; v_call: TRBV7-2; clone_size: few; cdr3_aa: CASSLMGGSSTDTQYF; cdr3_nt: TGTGCCAGCAGCTTAATGGGCGGTTCTAGCACAGATACGCAGTATTTT
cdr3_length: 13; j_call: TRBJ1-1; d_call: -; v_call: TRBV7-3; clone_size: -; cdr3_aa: CASSSQSNTEAFF; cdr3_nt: TGTGCCAGCAGCTCACAGAGTAACACTGAAGCTTTCTTT
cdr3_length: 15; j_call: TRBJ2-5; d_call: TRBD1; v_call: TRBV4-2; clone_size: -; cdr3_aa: CASSTPSGGQETQYF; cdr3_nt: TGTGCCAGCAGCACCCCGTCAGGGGGTCAAGAGACCCAGTACTTC